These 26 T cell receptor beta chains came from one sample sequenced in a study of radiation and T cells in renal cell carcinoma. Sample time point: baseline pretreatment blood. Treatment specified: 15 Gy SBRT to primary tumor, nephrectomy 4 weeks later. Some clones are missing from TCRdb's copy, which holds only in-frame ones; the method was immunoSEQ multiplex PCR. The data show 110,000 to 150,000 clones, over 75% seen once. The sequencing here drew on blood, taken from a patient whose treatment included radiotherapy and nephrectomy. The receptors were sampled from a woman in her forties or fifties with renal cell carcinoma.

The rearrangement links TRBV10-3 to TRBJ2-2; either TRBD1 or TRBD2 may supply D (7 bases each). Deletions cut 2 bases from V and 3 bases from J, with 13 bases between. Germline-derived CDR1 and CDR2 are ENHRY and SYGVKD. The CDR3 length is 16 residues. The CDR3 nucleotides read TGTGCCATCAGTGAGAGGGCAGGGGGGGACACCGGGGAGCTGTTTTTT. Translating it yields CAISERAGGDTGELFF.

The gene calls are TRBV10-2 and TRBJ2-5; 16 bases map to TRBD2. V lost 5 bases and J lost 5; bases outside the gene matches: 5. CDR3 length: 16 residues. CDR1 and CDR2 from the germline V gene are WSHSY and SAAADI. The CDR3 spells CASSPGLAGGRETQYF. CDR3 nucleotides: TGCGCCAGCAGTCCGGGACTAGCGGGGGGGCGGGAGACCCAGTACTTC.

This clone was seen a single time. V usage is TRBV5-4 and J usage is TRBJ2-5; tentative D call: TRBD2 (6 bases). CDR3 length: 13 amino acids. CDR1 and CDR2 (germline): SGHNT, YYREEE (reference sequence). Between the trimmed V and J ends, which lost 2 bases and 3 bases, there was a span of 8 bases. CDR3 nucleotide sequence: TGTGCCAGCAGCTTATGGGGGGAAGAGACCCAGTACTTC. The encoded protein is CASSLWGEETQYF.

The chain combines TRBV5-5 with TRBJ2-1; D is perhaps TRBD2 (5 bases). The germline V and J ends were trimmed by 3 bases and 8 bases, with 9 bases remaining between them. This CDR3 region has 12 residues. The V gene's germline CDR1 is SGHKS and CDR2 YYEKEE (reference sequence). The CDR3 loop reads CASSSDLDEQFF. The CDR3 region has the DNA TGTGCCAGCAGCTCGGACTTGGATGAGCAGTTCTTC.

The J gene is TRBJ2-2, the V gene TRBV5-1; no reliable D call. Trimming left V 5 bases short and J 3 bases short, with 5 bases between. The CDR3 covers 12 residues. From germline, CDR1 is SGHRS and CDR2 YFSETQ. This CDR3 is CASRFDTGELFF. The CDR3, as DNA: TGCGCCAGCAGATTCGACACCGGGGAGCTGTTTTTT.

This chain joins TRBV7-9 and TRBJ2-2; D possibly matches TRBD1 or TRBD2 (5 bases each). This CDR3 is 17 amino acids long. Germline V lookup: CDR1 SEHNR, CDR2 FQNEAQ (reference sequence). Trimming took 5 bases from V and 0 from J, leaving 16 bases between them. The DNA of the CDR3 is TGTGCCAGCAGCCCATCCGGGACCCAGGCGAACACCGGGGAGCTGTTTTTT. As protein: CASSPSGTQANTGELFF.

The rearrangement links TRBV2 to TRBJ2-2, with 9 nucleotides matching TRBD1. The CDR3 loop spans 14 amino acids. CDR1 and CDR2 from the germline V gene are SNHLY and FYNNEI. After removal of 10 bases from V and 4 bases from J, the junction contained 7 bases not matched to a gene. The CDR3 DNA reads TGTGCCACCAAGGGACAGGGATTCACCGGGGAGCTGTTTTTT. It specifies CATKGQGFTGELFF.

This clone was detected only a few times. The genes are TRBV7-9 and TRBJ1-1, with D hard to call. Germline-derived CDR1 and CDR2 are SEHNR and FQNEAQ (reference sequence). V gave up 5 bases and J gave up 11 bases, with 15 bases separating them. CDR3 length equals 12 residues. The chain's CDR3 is CASSPPLIAAFF. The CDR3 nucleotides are TGTGCCAGCAGCCCCCCTTTGATCGCTGCTTTCTTT.

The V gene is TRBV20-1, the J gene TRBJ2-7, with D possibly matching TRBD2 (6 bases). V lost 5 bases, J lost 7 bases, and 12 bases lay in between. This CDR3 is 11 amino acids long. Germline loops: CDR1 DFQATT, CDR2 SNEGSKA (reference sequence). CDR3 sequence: CSAFRGREQYF. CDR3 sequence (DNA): TGCAGTGCTTTCCGGGGGAGGGAGCAGTACTTC.

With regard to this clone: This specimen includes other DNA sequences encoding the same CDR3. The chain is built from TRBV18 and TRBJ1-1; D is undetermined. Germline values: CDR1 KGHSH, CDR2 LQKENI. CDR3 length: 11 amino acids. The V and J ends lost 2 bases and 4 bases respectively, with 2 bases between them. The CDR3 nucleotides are TGTGCCAGCTCACCAGGCACTGAAGCTTTCTTT. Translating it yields CASSPGTEAFF.

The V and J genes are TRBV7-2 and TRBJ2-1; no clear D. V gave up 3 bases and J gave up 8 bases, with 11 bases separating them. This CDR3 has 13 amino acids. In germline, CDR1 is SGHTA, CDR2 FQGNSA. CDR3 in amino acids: CASSLTVRDEQFF. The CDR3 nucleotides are TGTGCCAGCAGCTTGACGGTTCGCGATGAGCAGTTCTTC. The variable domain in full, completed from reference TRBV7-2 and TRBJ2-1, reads GAGVSQSPSNKVTEKGKDVELRCDPISGHTALYWYRQSLGQGLEFLIYFQGNSAPDKSGLPSDRFSAERTGGSVSTLTIQRTQQEDSAVYLCASSLTVRDEQFFGPGTRLTVL.

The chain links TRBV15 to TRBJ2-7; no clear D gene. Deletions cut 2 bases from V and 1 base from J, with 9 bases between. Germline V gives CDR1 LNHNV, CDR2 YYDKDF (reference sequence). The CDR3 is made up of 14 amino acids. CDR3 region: CATSRPARSYEQYF. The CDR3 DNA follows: TGTGCCACCAGCAGACCGGCGCGATCCTACGAGCAGTACTTC.

The CDR3: CASSQEAGGWKQFF. CDR3 DNA sequence: TGTGCCAGCAGCCAAGAGGCCGGCGGGTGGAAGCAGTTCTTC. The rearrangement uses TRBV4-2 and TRBJ2-1; D is perhaps TRBD2 (5 bases). Germline CDR1 is LGHNA and CDR2 is YNFKEQ. This CDR3 spans 14 amino acids. V was clipped by 0 bases and J by 11 bases, with 14 bases between them.

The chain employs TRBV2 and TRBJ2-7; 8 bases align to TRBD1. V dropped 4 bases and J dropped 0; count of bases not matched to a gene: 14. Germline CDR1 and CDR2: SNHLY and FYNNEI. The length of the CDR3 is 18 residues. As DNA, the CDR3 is TGTGCCAGCAGTGTTACGCGGACAGGGCATTCGAACTCCTACGAGCAGTACTTC. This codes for CASSVTRTGHSNSYEQYF.

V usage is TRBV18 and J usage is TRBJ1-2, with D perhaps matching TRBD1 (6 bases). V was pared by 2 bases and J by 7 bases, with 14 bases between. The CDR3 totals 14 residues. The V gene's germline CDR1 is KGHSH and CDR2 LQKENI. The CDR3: CASSPDRQGSGYTF. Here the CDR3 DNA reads TGTGCCAGCTCACCAGACAGGCAGGGGTCTGGCTACACCTTC. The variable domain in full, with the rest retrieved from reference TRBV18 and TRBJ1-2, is NAGVMQNPRHLVRRRGQEARLRCSPMKGHSHVYWYRQLPEEGLKFMVYLQKENIIDESGMPKERFSAEFPKEGPSILRIQQVVRGDSAAYFCASSPDRQGSGYTFGSGTRLTVV.

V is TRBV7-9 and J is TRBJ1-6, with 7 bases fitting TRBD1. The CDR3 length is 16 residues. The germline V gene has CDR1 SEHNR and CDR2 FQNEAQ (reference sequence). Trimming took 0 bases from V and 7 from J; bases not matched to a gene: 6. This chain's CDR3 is CASSLALGTVNSPLHF. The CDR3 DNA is TGTGCCAGCAGCTTAGCGCTGGGGACAGTAAATTCACCCCTCCACTTT.

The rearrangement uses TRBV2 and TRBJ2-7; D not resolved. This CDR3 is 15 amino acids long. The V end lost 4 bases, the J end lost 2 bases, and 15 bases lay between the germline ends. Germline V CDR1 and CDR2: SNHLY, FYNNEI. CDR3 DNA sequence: TGTGCCAGCAGTGCTGGCGGCCAGAACCCCTACGAGCAGTACTTC. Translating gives CASSAGGQNPYEQYF.

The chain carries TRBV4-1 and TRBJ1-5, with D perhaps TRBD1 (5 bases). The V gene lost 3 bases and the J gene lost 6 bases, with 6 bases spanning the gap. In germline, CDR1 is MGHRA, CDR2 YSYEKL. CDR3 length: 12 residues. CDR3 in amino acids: CASSHGGQPQHF. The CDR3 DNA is TGCGCCAGCAGCCATGGGGGTCAGCCCCAGCATTTT.

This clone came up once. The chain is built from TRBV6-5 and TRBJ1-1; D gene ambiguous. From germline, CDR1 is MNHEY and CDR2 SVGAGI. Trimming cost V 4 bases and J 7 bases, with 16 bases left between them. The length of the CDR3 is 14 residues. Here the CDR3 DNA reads TGTGCCAGCAGTTTAAGGCAGACTTTGAATGAAGCTTTCTTT. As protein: CASSLRQTLNEAFF.

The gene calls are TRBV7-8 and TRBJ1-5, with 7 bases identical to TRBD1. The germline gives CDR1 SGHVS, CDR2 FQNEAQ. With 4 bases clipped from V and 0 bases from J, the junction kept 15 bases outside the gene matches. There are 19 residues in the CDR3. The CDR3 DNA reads TGTGCCAGCAGCTCGTTTCGCTTCCGGGACAGTTATAGCAATCAGCCCCAGCATTTT. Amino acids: CASSSFRFRDSYSNQPQHF.

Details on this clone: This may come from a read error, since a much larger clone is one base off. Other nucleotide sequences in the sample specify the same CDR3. Here the CDR3 DNA reads TGTGCCAGCAGCTTAGGCGGGTATAGCAATCAGCCCCAGCATTTT. Its protein product is CASSLGGYSNQPQHF. This rearrangement joins TRBV7-9 to TRBJ1-5, with D unresolved. Trimming cost V 1 base and J 0 bases, with 7 bases left between them. Germline-derived CDR1 and CDR2 are SEHNR and FQNEAQ (reference sequence). The CDR3 has 15 residues.

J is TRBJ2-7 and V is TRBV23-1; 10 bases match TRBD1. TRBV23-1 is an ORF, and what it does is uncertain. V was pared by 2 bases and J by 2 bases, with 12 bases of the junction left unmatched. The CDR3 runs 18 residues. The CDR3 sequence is CASSQQIRDRGPAYEQYF. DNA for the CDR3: TGCGCCAGCAGTCAACAAATCCGGGACAGGGGACCTGCCTACGAGCAGTACTTC.

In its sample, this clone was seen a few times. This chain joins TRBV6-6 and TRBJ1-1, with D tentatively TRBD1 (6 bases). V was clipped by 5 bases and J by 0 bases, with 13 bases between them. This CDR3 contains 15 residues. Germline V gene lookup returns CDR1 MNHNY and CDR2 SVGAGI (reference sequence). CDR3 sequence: CASSKDSSMNTEAFF. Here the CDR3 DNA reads TGTGCCAGCAGTAAGGACAGCTCCATGAACACTGAAGCTTTCTTT.

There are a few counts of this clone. In nucleotides, the CDR3 is TGTGCCAGCAGCCAAGATTCAGGCAGACAAGCGGGAAACACCATATATTTT. Translated, it gives CASSQDSGRQAGNTIYF. V and J are TRBV14 and TRBJ1-3; D is unclear. The V and J ends lost 0 bases and 4 bases respectively, with 16 bases between them. The CDR3 has 17 residues. Germline lookup yields CDR1 SGHDN and CDR2 FVKESK. Full variable domain (outside the CDR3, taken from reference TRBV14 and TRBJ1-3): EAGVTQFPSHSVIEKGQTVTLRCDPISGHDNLYWYRRVMGKEIKFLLHFVKESKQDESGMPNNRFLAERTGGTYSTLKVQPAELEDSGVYFCASSQDSGRQAGNTIYFGEGSWLTVV.

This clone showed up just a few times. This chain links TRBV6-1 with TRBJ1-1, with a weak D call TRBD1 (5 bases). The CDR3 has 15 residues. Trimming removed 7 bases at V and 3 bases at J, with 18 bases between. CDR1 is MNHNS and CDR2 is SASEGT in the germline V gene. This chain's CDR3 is CASIPPGQKDTEAFF. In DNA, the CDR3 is TGTGCCAGCATTCCTCCCGGACAAAAGGACACTGAAGCTTTCTTT.

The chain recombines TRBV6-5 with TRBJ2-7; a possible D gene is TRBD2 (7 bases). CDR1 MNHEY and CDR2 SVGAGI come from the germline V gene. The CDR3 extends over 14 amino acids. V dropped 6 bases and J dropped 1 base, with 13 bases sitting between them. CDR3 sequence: CASSLRGGSYEQYF. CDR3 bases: TGTGCCAGCAGCCTGAGGGGGGGTTCCTACGAGCAGTACTTC.